This entry features one T cell receptor beta chain sequence. Antigen unknown. These data originate in a study of cytomegalovirus exposure and HLA in healthy donors. The CDR3 covers 14 residues. Germline values: CDR1 MNHEY, CDR2 SVGAGI. The V end was cut by 5 bases, the J end by 0 bases, with 10 bases between. Study observations and caveats: Available immune exposure information covered CMV serostatus only. TCR beta sequences reportedly predicted the HLA-A and HLA-B alleles of most subjects accurately.

PCR used 60 Vbeta primers and 13 Jbeta primers. The repertoire was sequenced with immunoSEQ multiplex PCR; TCRdb's copy has only in-frame clones and lacks some. The table has 120,000 or so clones, roughly four fifths seen once. Sequenced sample: PBMCs. The chain uses TRBV6-5 and TRBJ1-1, with TRBD1 as a possible D gene (5 bases). The origin of this receptor is a man aged 35 to 55 in good health and CMV-seronegative. This CDR3 reads CASSDSYMNTEAFF. CDR3 in DNA: TGTGCCAGCAGTGACAGTTATATGAACACTGAAGCTTTCTTT.